The 18 T cell receptor beta chains reported below all come from one sample, sequenced in a study of CD8+ T cells in alopecia areata. It was cDNA, reverse transcribed from extracted RNA, that served as the sequencing template. The method was immunoSEQ multiplex PCR; TCRdb's version includes in-frame clones alone and lacks a portion of them. Among 150,000 or so clones listed, about 88% were seen once. As for treatment: oral pan-JAK inhibitor, 5-10 mg twice daily. The specimen was CD8+ T cells sorted from blood, collected at week 4, from a patient treated with tofacitinib. The receptors come from a human donor with alopecia areata.

This chain uses TRBV6-6 with TRBJ1-1; D is ambiguous. Germline V gene data show CDR1 as MNHNY and CDR2 as SVGAGI (reference sequence). Deletions cut 5 bases from V and 1 base from J, with 5 bases between. The length of the CDR3 is 12 residues. CDR3 residues: CASSPGNTEAFF. CDR3 DNA sequence: TGTGCCAGCAGTCCAGGGAACACTGAAGCTTTCTTT.

This clone was seen only once. One end of the junction is discordant with germline, which a read error may explain. CDR3 sequence: CASSYPRSGNGYNERFF. Here the CDR3 DNA reads TGTGCCAGCAGCTACCCCCGTAGCGGGAACGGCTACAATGAGCGGTTCTTC. This chain links TRBV7-9 with TRBJ2-1; 8 nucleotides line up with TRBD2. The CDR3 runs 17 residues. Germline loops: CDR1 SEHNR, CDR2 FQNEAQ (reference sequence).

The rearrangement uses TRBV29-1 and TRBJ2-1, with a possible D match to TRBD2 (5 bases). In germline, CDR1 is SQVTM, CDR2 ANQGSEA. The CDR3 contains 13 residues. V shed 1 base and J shed 7 bases, with 11 bases lying between them. Here the CDR3 reads CSVEAGIRNEQFF. The CDR3 nucleotides read TGCAGCGTTGAAGCGGGAATCAGGAATGAGCAGTTCTTC.

The chain carries TRBV27 and TRBJ1-2, with D hard to call. V was clipped by 3 bases and J by 4 bases, with 9 bases between them. This CDR3 has 13 residues. Germline-derived CDR1 and CDR2 are MNHEY and SMNVEV (reference sequence). In nucleotides, the CDR3 is TGTGCCAGCAGTTTCGGAGGGCTCTATGGCTACACCTTC. Amino acids: CASSFGGLYGYTF.

The V gene is TRBV6-5, the J gene TRBJ1-1; D remains ambiguous. This CDR3 is built from 15 residues. Germline V lookup: CDR1 MNHEY, CDR2 SVGAGI. V lost 6 bases and J lost 2, with 16 bases in between. The CDR3 bases are TGTGCCAGCAGGGAACGAAGAGCCCGTAACACTGAAGCTTTCTTT. Its protein product is CASRERRARNTEAFF.

In the case of this clone: Other DNA sequences within the sample encode an identical CDR3. V gene TRBV29-1 combines with J gene TRBJ1-1, with unresolved D. There are 11 residues in the CDR3. Germline-derived CDR1 and CDR2 are SQVTM and ANQGSEA. Trimming took 6 bases from V and 0 from J, leaving 5 bases between them. The DNA of the CDR3 is TGCAGCGTCGAGATGAACACTGAAGCTTTCTTT. Translation: CSVEMNTEAFF.

This chain connects TRBV13 to TRBJ2-2; D unclear. Germline V gene lookup returns CDR1 PRHDT and CDR2 FYEKMQ (reference sequence). The CDR3 loop spans 13 amino acids. V lost 2 bases and J lost 4, with 5 bases in between. The CDR3 here is CASSLWSTGELFF. The CDR3 coding sequence is TGTGCCAGCAGCTTATGGAGCACCGGGGAGCTGTTTTTT.

This clone has only one observation. The chain combines TRBV21-1 with TRBJ2-7; TRBD2 is the table's D call and was not checked against the DNA. TRBV21-1 is deemed a pseudogene. This CDR3 spans 10 amino acids. CDR3 in DNA: TGTGCCAGCAGCAACTCCCCGCAGTACTTC. Its translation is CASSNSPQYF.

This rearrangement joins TRBV6-5 to TRBJ1-1; perhaps TRBD1 as D (5 bases). Deletions cut 2 bases from V and 1 base from J, with 11 bases between. The CDR3 has 15 residues. The V gene's germline CDR1 is MNHEY and CDR2 SVGAGI. CDR3 DNA: TGTGCCAGCAGTTACCGGGGACGGAGGAACACTGAAGCTTTCTTT. This encodes CASSYRGRRNTEAFF.

The V call is TRBV29-1, the J call TRBJ2-1; D possibly corresponds to TRBD2 (6 bases). The CDR3 is 17 amino acids. V was trimmed by 1 base and J by 0 bases, leaving 16 bases between them. CDR1 is SQVTM, CDR2 ANQGSEA, per germline. CDR3 region: CSVEGFQRASSYNEQFF. The CDR3 DNA is TGCAGCGTTGAAGGCTTCCAGCGGGCGAGCTCCTACAATGAGCAGTTCTTC.

The chain carries TRBV7-9 and TRBJ1-2; D is undetermined. V lost 5 bases and J 0 bases, leaving 10 bases between the germline ends. The CDR3 spans 14 residues. Looked up from germline, CDR1 is SEHNR and CDR2 is FQNEAQ (reference sequence). The CDR3 nucleotides are TGTGCCAGCAGCCCCGACCGAGCTAACTATGGCTACACCTTC. Translating gives CASSPDRANYGYTF.

The V gene is TRBV11-2, the J gene TRBJ2-7, with D tentatively TRBD1 (6 bases). V was trimmed by 3 bases and J by 4 bases, leaving 13 bases between them. Germline CDR1 SGHAT, CDR2 FQNNGV. This CDR3 spans 14 amino acids. CDR3 protein: CASSFGQGSYEQYF. In DNA, the CDR3 is TGTGCCAGCAGCTTCGGCCAGGGGTCTTACGAGCAGTACTTC.

The rearrangement joins TRBV15 to TRBJ1-5, with 7 bases lining up with TRBD1. V gave up 0 bases and J gave up 1 base; unmatched junction bases: 0. In germline, CDR1 is LNHNV, CDR2 YYDKDF (reference sequence). The CDR3 length is 15 residues. Written as DNA, the CDR3 is TGTGCCACCAGCAGAGAGGGACAGAGCAATCAGCCCCAGCATTTT. Translation: CATSREGQSNQPQHF.

The chain couples TRBV29-1 to TRBJ2-1; D possibly corresponds to TRBD1 (5 bases). The CDR3 spans 12 residues. Germline CDR1 reads SQVTM; CDR2 reads ANQGSEA. The V end lost 7 bases, the J end lost 7 bases, and 14 bases lay between the germline ends. The CDR3 loop reads CSAQGLGNEQFF. The CDR3, as DNA: TGCAGCGCCCAGGGTCTAGGTAATGAGCAGTTCTTC.

This rearrangement joins TRBV9 to TRBJ2-7; no clear D gene. Germline CDR1 is SGDLS and CDR2 is YYNGEE. CDR3 length: 16 residues. Trimming stripped 4 bases from V and 5 bases from J, with 22 bases between. The CDR3 region has the DNA TGTGCCAGCAGCTCATACGCCGACACCATTAGGGACGAGCAGTACTTC. Translation gives CASSSYADTIRDEQYF.

This chain uses TRBV5-8 with TRBJ1-1, with a possible D match to TRBD1 (6 bases). The CDR3 has 13 amino acids. CDR1 and CDR2 (germline): SGHTS, YDEGEE. V was trimmed by 3 bases and J by 8 bases, leaving 14 bases between them. The CDR3 reads CASSSKQGSEAFF. In nucleotides, the CDR3 is TGTGCCAGCAGCTCAAAACAGGGCTCCGAAGCTTTCTTT.

This clone was counted a single time. V is TRBV27 and J is TRBJ2-1; D call uncertain. CDR1 is MNHEY, CDR2 SMNVEV, per germline (reference sequence). This CDR3 has 17 residues. The ends were cut back, 0 bases at V and 0 bases at J, with 12 bases in the middle. The CDR3 DNA is TGTGCCAGCAGTTTATCCGCTACGGTACCCTCCTACAATGAGCAGTTCTTC. The encoded protein is CASSLSATVPSYNEQFF.

V and J are TRBV29-1 and TRBJ1-2, with 10 bases fitting TRBD1. There are 13 residues in the CDR3. Germline lookup yields CDR1 SQVTM and CDR2 ANQGSEA. With V trimmed by 6 bases and J by 3 bases, 4 bases remained unmatched. The CDR3 sequence is CSVGTGDDYGYTF. In DNA form, the CDR3 reads TGCAGCGTGGGGACAGGGGATGACTATGGCTACACCTTC.